A few counts support the clone carrying this T cell receptor beta chain. Its antigen is as yet unknown. The CDR3 runs to 16 residues. The germline gives CDR1 SGHNT, CDR2 YENEEA. Trimming cost V 4 bases and J 5 bases, with 18 bases left between them. TCRdb re-called the 5' RACE reads with MiXCR, one entry per CDR3 protein. The sample lists fewer than 500,000 distinct CDR3 sequences; 20% to 25% were seen once. These data belong to a study of identical twins. Study-level points and caveats: Cross-sectional statistical analysis was relied on for the conclusions, without the same donors being followed.

This sample was also put to use in a study of T cells expressing NK-cell markers.

The sequence was collected from a woman under 30 in good health. V is TRBV11-3 and J is TRBJ2-1, with D unresolved. Material: CD4+ T cells sorted from blood. The CDR3, as DNA: TGTGCCAGCAGCTCCCTCTCGCGCCAGTTTAACAATGAGCAGTTCTTC. This codes for CASSSLSRQFNNEQFF. Full variable domain (outside the CDR3, taken from reference TRBV11-3 and TRBJ2-1): EAGVVQSPRYKIIEKKQPVAFWCNPISGHNTLYWYLQNLGQGPELLIRYENEEAVDDSQLPKDRFSAERLKGVDSTLKIQPAELGDSAVYLCASSSLSRQFNNEQFFGPGTRLTVL.